The source of this T cell receptor beta chain is a study of OX40 agonist ivuxolimab in advanced cancers. The method was immunoSEQ multiplex PCR; TCRdb's version includes in-frame clones alone and lacks a portion of them. The sample holds about 130,000 clones, about 90% seen once. This clone appeared a single time. Looked up from germline, CDR1 is SGDLS and CDR2 is YYNGEE. Between the trimmed V and J ends, which lost 0 bases and 3 bases, there was a span of 6 bases. The length of the CDR3 is 13 residues. The rearrangement uses TRBV9 and TRBJ2-5, with unresolved D. The specimen comprised CD4+ or CD8+ T cells sorted from blood, sampled in a trial of the OX40 agonist ivuxolimab. The origin of this receptor is an adult with an advanced solid tumor such as melanoma, head and neck, liver or kidney cancer. The CDR3 DNA reads as TGTGCCAGCAGCGTAGGTCAGAAAGAGACCCAGTACTTC. Protein product: CASSVGQKETQYF.